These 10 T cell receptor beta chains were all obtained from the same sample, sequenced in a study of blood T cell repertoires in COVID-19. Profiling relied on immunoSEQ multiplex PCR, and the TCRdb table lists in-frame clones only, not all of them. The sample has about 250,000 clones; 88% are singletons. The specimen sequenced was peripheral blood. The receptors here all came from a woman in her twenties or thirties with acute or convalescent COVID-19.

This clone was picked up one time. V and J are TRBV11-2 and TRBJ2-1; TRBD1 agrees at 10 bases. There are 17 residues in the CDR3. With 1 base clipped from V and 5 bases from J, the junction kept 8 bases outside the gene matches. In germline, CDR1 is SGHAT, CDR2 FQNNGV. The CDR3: CASSLGPGQGSNNEQFF. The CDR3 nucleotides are TGTGCCAGCAGCTTAGGGCCGGGACAGGGGTCTAACAATGAGCAGTTCTTC.

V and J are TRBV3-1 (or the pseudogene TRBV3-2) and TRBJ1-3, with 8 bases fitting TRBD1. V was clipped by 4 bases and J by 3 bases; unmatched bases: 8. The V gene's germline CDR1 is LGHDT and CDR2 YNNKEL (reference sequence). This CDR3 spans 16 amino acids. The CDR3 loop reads CASSRGQGAGGNTIYF. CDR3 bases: TGTGCCAGCAGCCGCGGTCAGGGGGCTGGTGGAAACACCATATATTTT.

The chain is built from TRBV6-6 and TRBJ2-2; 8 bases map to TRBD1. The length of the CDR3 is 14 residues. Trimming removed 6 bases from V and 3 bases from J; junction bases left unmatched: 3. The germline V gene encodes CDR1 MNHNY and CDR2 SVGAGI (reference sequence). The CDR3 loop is CASSDRGYTGELFF. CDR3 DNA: TGTGCCAGCAGCGACAGGGGTTACACCGGGGAGCTGTTTTTT.

The CDR3 sequence is CASSLSAGEITYEQYF. DNA for the CDR3: TGTGCCAGCAGTTTATCTGCGGGGGAAATAACCTACGAGCAGTACTTC. The chain links TRBV27 to TRBJ2-7; TRBD2 matches 7 bases. V gave up 0 bases and J gave up 2 bases; unmatched junction bases: 7. The CDR3 has 16 amino acids. In germline, CDR1 is MNHEY, CDR2 SMNVEV (reference sequence).

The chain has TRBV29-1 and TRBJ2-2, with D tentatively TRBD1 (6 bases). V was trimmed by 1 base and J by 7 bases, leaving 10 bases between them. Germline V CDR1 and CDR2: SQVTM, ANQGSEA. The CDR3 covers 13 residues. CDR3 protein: CSVEATGFGELFF. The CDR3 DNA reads TGCAGCGTTGAAGCAACAGGGTTCGGGGAGCTGTTTTTT.

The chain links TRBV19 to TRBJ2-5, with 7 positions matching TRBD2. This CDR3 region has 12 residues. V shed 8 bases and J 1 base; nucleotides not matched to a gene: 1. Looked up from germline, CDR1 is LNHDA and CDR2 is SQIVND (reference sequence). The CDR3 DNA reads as TGTGCCAGTGGGAGGGCCCAAGAGACCCAGTACTTC. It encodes CASGRAQETQYF. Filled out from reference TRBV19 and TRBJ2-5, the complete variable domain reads DGGITQSPKYLFRKEGQNVTLSCEQNLNHDAMYWYRQDPGQGLRLIYYSQIVNDFQKGDIAEGYSVSREKKESFPLTVTSAQKNPTAFYLCASGRAQETQYFGPGTRLLVL.

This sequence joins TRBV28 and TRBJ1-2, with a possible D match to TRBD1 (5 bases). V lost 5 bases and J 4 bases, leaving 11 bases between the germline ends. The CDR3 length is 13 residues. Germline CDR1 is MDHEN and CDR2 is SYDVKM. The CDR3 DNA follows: TGTGCCAGCAGTCCGGGACTAAGCTATGGCTACACCTTC. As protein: CASSPGLSYGYTF.

The CDR3 region has the DNA TGTGCCAGTACCTCATACCATCGGACAGGGGGCGTTAGACGTTCCGATACGCAGTATTTT. Its protein is CASTSYHRTGGVRRSDTQYF. This chain uses TRBV19 with TRBJ2-3, with 11 bases fitting TRBD1. Germline V gene sequence: CDR1 LNHDA, CDR2 SQIVND (reference sequence). The CDR3 length is 20 residues. V trimming: 7 bases; J trimming: 6 bases; junction bases outside the gene matches: 24. The whole variable domain, remainder taken from reference TRBV19 and TRBJ2-3, is DGGITQSPKYLFRKEGQNVTLSCEQNLNHDAMYWYRQDPGQGLRLIYYSQIVNDFQKGDIAEGYSVSREKKESFPLTVTSAQKNPTAFYLCASTSYHRTGGVRRSDTQYFGPGTRLTVL.

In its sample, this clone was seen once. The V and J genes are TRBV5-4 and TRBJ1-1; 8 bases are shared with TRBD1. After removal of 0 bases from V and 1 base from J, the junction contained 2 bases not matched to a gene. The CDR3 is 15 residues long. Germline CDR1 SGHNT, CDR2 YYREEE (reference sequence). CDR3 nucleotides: TGTGCCAGCAGCTTGGCCGGGACAGGGAACACTGAAGCTTTCTTT. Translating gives CASSLAGTGNTEAFF.

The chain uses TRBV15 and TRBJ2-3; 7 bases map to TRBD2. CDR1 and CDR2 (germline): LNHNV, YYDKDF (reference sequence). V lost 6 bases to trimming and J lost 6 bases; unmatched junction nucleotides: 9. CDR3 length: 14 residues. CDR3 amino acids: CATSIGGSRDTQYF. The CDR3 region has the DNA TGTGCCACCAGTATCGGCGGGAGCCGGGATACGCAGTATTTT.